This T cell receptor (beta chain) was sequenced during a study of T-cell reconstitution after alpha-beta-depleted transplantation in children. Preparation of the TCRbeta library was carried out with unique molecular identifiers. TCRdb recomputed calls from the PCR reads with MiXCR, one row per CDR3 protein. Of a few hundred thousand distinct CDR3 sequences in the sample, 27% are singletons; the top ten hold approximately 33%. The TCR comes from a boy less than two years old with Wiskott-Aldrich syndrome, due to receive a stem cell transplant. The sample here was PBMCs, taken before TCRalphabeta/CD19-depleted stem cell transplant.

The CDR3 bases are TGTGCCAGCGGGGCCCAGCGAGTCACCGGGGAGCTGTTTTTT. Its protein product is CASGAQRVTGELFF. This chain uses TRBV6-1 with TRBJ2-2; D possibly corresponds to TRBD1 (5 bases). From germline, CDR1 is MNHNS and CDR2 SASEGT. Trimming took off 8 bases at V and 4 bases at J, with 14 bases between the two ends. CDR3 length: 14 residues.